These T cell receptor beta chains were read from a single sample in a study of graft-versus-host responses after intestinal transplantation. Produced via immunoSEQ multiplex PCR; TCRdb's table is partial and in-frame only. The sample has about 60,000 clones, 75% to 90% seen once. The source material was ileum tissue, sampled less than 400 days after transplant. The receptors stem from a human patient who received an intestinal transplant, so some T cells may come from the graft donor. The CDR3 runs from the conserved cysteine through the conserved F or W. The D gene is left open where the match is weak. Not all rows give a size; the values are once, few, many and, for expanded clones, a class.

>NA|TRBV2|TRBJ2-5|14|NA
TGTGCCAGCAGTAAATCGTCGCGGCTGGAGACCCAGTACTTC
CASSKSSRLETQYF
>NA|TRBV4-1|TRBJ2-3|15|TRBD2
TGCGCCAGCAGCCGTTTTAGCGGGAGAACAGATACGCAGTATTTT
CASSRFSGRTDTQYF
>NA|TRBV28|TRBJ1-5|13|NA
TGTGCCAGCAGTTCCTCGGACGGTCAGCCCCAGCATTTT
CASSSSDGQPQHF
>NA|TRBV4-2|TRBJ2-1|16|NA
TGTGCCAGCAGCCAAGAGGGGCGGGCAGCCTACAATGAGCAGTTCTTC
CASSQEGRAAYNEQFF
>NA|TRBV6-1|TRBJ2-7|15|NA
TGTGCCAGCAGTGCCTTCTACGGGGCCTCCTACGAGCAGTACTTC
CASSAFYGASYEQYF
>NA|TRBV5-6|TRBJ1-1|14|TRBD1
TGTGCCAGCAGTTATGGACAGGGAGGAACTGAAGCTTTCTTT
CASSYGQGGTEAFF
>NA|TRBV6-5|TRBJ2-7|14|NA
TGTGCCAGCAGTTACAGTTGGGGCGGGAACGAGCAGTACTTC
CASSYSWGGNEQYF
>NA|TRBV5-6|TRBJ2-6|15|NA
TGTGCCAGCAGCTTGACAGGTTCTGGGGCCAACGTCCTGACTTTC
CASSLTGSGANVLTF
>NA|TRBV11-2|TRBJ2-5|12|NA
TGTGCCAGCAGCTTATCCGCGGAGACCCAGTACTTC
CASSLSAETQYF
>NA|TRBV5-5|TRBJ2-2|20|NA
TGTGCCAGCAGCTTGGTGGTCAGGTTGGCAAGGCTGAGGAACACCGGGGAGCTGTTTTTT
CASSLVVRLARLRNTGELFF
>NA|TRBV9|TRBJ2-3|14|NA
TGTGCCAGCAGCGTAGGGGGGCTCACAGATACGCAGTATTTT
CASSVGGLTDTQYF
>NA|TRBV6-5|TRBJ2-7|13|NA
TGTGCCAGCAGTACCGGTACAGCTTACGAGCAGTACTTC
CASSTGTAYEQYF
>NA|TRBV29-1|TRBJ2-7|12|NA
TGCAGCGCCGGAGGGCAGGGGGACGAGCAGTACTTC
CSAGGQGDEQYF
>NA|TRBV9|TRBJ2-3|14|NA
TGTGCCAGCAGCGTAGGAGGGAGCGCAGATACGCAGTATTTT
CASSVGGSADTQYF
>NA|TRBV15|TRBJ1-6|16|TRBD1
TGTGCCACCAGCAACGGGGCGGTGGCAGGGGGCGCATCTCTCCACTTT
CATSNGAVAGGASLHF
>NA|TRBV5-4|TRBJ2-7|13|NA
TGTGCCAGCAGCTTGAAATTCGGGGGAGAGCAGTACTTC
CASSLKFGGEQYF
>NA|TRBV5-1|TRBJ1-6|14|NA
TGCGCCAGCAGCCCACTCCGGGCCCCTTCACCCCTCCACTTT
CASSPLRAPSPLHF
>NA|TRBV5-1|TRBJ1-1|15|TRBD1
TGCGCCAGCAGCTGGGACAGTTTCCCAATCACTGAAGCTTTCTTT
CASSWDSFPITEAFF
>once|TRBV11-2|TRBJ1-1|16|NA
TGTGCCAGCAGCTTAAGCGGTGCTGGGGGGAACACTGAAGCTTTCTTT
CASSLSGAGGNTEAFF
>NA|TRBV14|TRBJ1-2|12|NA
TGTGCCAGCAGCCAACAGGGCTATGGCTACACCTTC
CASSQQGYGYTF
>NA|TRBV6-5|TRBJ2-1|13|TRBD1
TGTGCCACCGGGGACAGGGGGGATAATGAGCAGTTCTTC
CATGDRGDNEQFF
>NA|TRBV18|TRBJ1-1|15|NA
TGTGCCAGCTCACCTAGTAGCGCCGGGGGCGGAGGAGCTTTCTTT
CASSPSSAGGGGAFF
>NA|TRBV2|TRBJ1-2|13|TRBD1
TGTGCCAGCAGTGGAGGGACAGCCTATGGCTACACCTTC
CASSGGTAYGYTF
>NA|TRBV12-5|TRBJ2-1|16|TRBD1
TGTGCTAGTGGTTTGGTACTGGGACAGGGCAGACATGAGCAGTTCTTC
CASGLVLGQGRHEQFF
>NA|TRBV29-1|TRBJ2-5|15|NA
TGCAGCGTTGAAGCGCTGGTAGCGGAGGGAGAGACCCAGTACTTC
CSVEALVAEGETQYF
>NA|TRBV9|TRBJ1-3|16|NA
TGTGCCAGCAGCGGGCAGGGTACAAGTTCAAGAGACACCATATATTTT
CASSGQGTSSRDTIYF
>NA|TRBV2|TRBJ2-3|16|NA
TGTGCCAGCAGCTACGAACGCCGGAGAAGGGAAGATACGCAGTATTTT
CASSYERRRREDTQYF
>NA|TRBV9|TRBJ2-1|15|TRBD1
TGTGCCAGCAGCGACCGAGGGGGCGCCTACAATGAGCAGTTCTTC
CASSDRGGAYNEQFF
>NA|TRBV13|TRBJ2-1|18|TRBD2
TGTGCCAGCAGCTCCCACACCGGGACTAGCGGGGGGGTGAATGAGCAGTTCTTC
CASSSHTGTSGGVNEQFF
>NA|TRBV6-1|TRBJ1-1|14|NA
TGTGCCAGCACTACCGGACATAAGAACACTGAAGCTTTCTTT
CASTTGHKNTEAFF
>NA|TRBV11-2|TRBJ1-1|16|TRBD1
TGTGCCAGCAGCTTCGGACAGGGGGTGTTGAACACTGAAGCTTTCTTT
CASSFGQGVLNTEAFF
>NA|TRBV5-6|TRBJ2-1|13|NA
TGTGCCAGCAGTAATGGACCGTACAATGAGCAGTTCTTC
CASSNGPYNEQFF
>NA|TRBV15|TRBJ2-1|16|NA
TGTGCCACCAGCACTAATCGGGGGAGACGCGGGAATGAGCAGTTCTTC
CATSTNRGRRGNEQFF
>few|TRBV20-1|TRBJ1-2|11|NA
TGCAGTGCTAGAGATCGGAGGGGCTACACCTTC
CSARDRRGYTF
>NA|TRBV2|TRBJ2-7|14|NA
TGTGCCAGCAGTGAACAGGGTCAAGCCTACGAGCAGTACTTC
CASSEQGQAYEQYF
>NA|TRBV29-1|TRBJ1-2|11|NA
TGCAGCGTTGAACAGGGTAATGGCTACACCTTC
CSVEQGNGYTF
>NA|TRBV29-1|TRBJ2-2|12|TRBD1
TGCAGCGTGGGACAGGGGACCGGGGAGCTGTTTTTT
CSVGQGTGELFF
>few|TRBV6-5|TRBJ1-2|14|NA
TGTGCCAGCAGTTACTCGAGGGGCTTCTATGGCTACACCTTC
CASSYSRGFYGYTF
>NA|TRBV9|TRBJ2-3|16|NA
TGTGCCAGCAGCGAGGGAACAGGGACGGGGACAGATACGCAGTATTTT
CASSEGTGTGTDTQYF
>NA|TRBV2|TRBJ2-7|14|TRBD1
TGTGCCAGCAGAGCTGGACAGGGGCCCTACGAGCAGTACTTC
CASRAGQGPYEQYF
>NA|TRBV2|TRBJ1-5|14|NA
TGTGCCAGCAGTCCGGACAGCCCTAATCAGCCCCAGCATTTT
CASSPDSPNQPQHF
>NA|TRBV9|TRBJ2-3|14|NA
TGTGCCAGCAGCTTCGCAATTGGGGGAGATACGCAGTATTTT
CASSFAIGGDTQYF
>NA|TRBV5-1|TRBJ1-1|13|NA
TGCGCCAGCAGCTTCCTACAGGACCCTGAAGCTTTCTTT
CASSFLQDPEAFF
>NA|TRBV7-9|TRBJ1-5|15|NA
TGTGCCAGCAGCTTGGGGTTAGGGGGGGATCAGCCCCAGCATTTT
CASSLGLGGDQPQHF
>NA|TRBV18|TRBJ1-5|14|TRBD1
TGTGCCAGCTCACTACAGGGGACCAATCAGCCCCAGCATTTT
CASSLQGTNQPQHF
>NA|TRBV4-2|TRBJ2-1|15|NA
TGTGCCAGCAGCCAAGCTCTAGCGTGGAACGATGAGCAGTTCTTC
CASSQALAWNDEQFF
>NA|TRBV6-5|TRBJ1-2|13|TRBD1
TGTGCCAGCAGTGGACAGGGGGCGATCGGCTACACCTTC
CASSGQGAIGYTF
>NA|TRBV9|TRBJ2-2|15|NA
TGTGCCAGCAGCCCCCGAGGGCCAAACACCGGGGAGCTGTTTTTT
CASSPRGPNTGELFF
>NA|TRBV7-6|TRBJ1-1|13|NA
TGTGCCAGCAGCTTAGGGGAGAACACTGAAGCTTTCTTT
CASSLGENTEAFF
>NA|TRBV28|TRBJ2-7|14|TRBD2
TGTGCCAGCAGTTCGCGGGAGGTTCTGCACGAGCAGTACTTC
CASSSREVLHEQYF
>few|TRBV30|TRBJ2-7|13|TRBD2
TGTGCCTGGAGACTAGCGGGAGGCTACGAGCAGTACTTC
CAWRLAGGYEQYF
>NA|TRBV7-2|TRBJ1-4|11|NA
TGTGCCAGCAGTTCGGGGGAAAAACTGTTTTTT
CASSSGEKLFF
>NA|TRBV5-6|TRBJ1-2|12|NA
TGTGCCAGCAGCACGCAGATCTATGGCTACACCTTC
CASSTQIYGYTF
>NA|TRBV6-5|TRBJ2-2|16|NA
TGTGCCAGCAGTTACTTTGAGGGCGCGAACACCGGGGAGCTGTTTTTT
CASSYFEGANTGELFF
>NA|TRBV5-5|TRBJ2-1|14|TRBD2
TGTGCCAGCAGCGCCACTAGCCCTAGCGGTGAGCAGTTCTTC
CASSATSPSGEQFF